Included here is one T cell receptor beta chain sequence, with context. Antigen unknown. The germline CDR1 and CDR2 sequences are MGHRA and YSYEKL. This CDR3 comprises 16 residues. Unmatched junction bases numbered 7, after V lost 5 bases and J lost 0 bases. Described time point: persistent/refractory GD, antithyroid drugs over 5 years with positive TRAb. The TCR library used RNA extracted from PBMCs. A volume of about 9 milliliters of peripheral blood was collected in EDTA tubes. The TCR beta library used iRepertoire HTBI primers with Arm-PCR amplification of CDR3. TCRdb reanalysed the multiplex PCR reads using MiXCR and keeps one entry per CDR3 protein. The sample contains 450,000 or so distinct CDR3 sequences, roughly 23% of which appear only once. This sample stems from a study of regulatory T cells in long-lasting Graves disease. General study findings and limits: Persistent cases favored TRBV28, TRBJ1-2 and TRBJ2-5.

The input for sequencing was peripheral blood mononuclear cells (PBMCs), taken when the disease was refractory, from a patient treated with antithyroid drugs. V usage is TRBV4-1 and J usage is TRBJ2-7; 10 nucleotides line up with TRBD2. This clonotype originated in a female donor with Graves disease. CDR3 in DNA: TGCGCCAGCAGCTACGTAGCGGGAGGCTCCTCCTACGAGCAGTACTTC. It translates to CASSYVAGGSSYEQYF.